These 5 T cell receptor beta chains share one sample of origin, sequenced in a study of blood T cell repertoires in COVID-19. Assay used: immunoSEQ multiplex PCR; TCRdb lists only in-frame clones, some missing. The sample carries hundreds of thousands of clones, more than 75% recorded once. The material sequenced was PBMCs or T cells enriched from blood (not recorded which). All receptors come from a man aged 25 to 40 who had recovered from COVID-19.

The rearrangement joins TRBV19 to TRBJ1-2; D might be TRBD1 (6 bases). From germline, CDR1 is LNHDA and CDR2 SQIVND (reference sequence). The V and J ends lost 3 bases and 4 bases respectively, with 12 bases between them. The CDR3 sequence is 14 residues long. The CDR3 DNA reads as TGTGCCAGTAGTATCCCCGGCAGGGGCTATGGCTACACCTTC. It specifies CASSIPGRGYGYTF.

This clone has just one count. The chain links TRBV6-5 to TRBJ2-7, with D possibly TRBD2 on 6 matching bases. CDR1 is MNHEY and CDR2 is SVGAGI in the germline V gene. CDR3 length equals 16 residues. Trimming left V 3 bases short and J 0 bases short, with 15 bases between. The CDR3 bases are TGTGCCAGCAGTTATTCCGGGAGTGGGATCTCCTACGAGCAGTACTTC. This translates into CASSYSGSGISYEQYF.

This sequence joins TRBV14 and TRBJ1-3; TRBD1 matches at 8 bases. The V gene's germline CDR1 is SGHDN and CDR2 FVKESK. Trimming at V came to 3 bases and at J to 0 bases, leaving 7 bases not matched to a gene. The CDR3 has 17 amino acids. The chain's CDR3 is CASSQDWTGYSGNTIYF. In DNA, the CDR3 is TGTGCCAGCAGCCAGGATTGGACAGGGTACTCTGGAAACACCATATATTTT.

V gene TRBV6-5 combines with J gene TRBJ1-3, with TRBD1 matching over 9 bases. J gave up 1 base and V 7 bases, and 5 bases lay outside the gene matches. In germline, CDR1 is MNHEY, CDR2 SVGAGI. This CDR3 has 15 residues. The CDR3, as DNA: TGTGCCAGCACCGGACAGGGGCAGTCTGGAAACACCATATATTTT. It encodes CASTGQGQSGNTIYF.

This chain connects TRBV7-8 to TRBJ2-3; D might be TRBD2 (5 bases). The CDR3 totals 16 residues. V lost 6 bases and J lost 2, with 18 bases in between. The V gene's germline CDR1 is SGHVS and CDR2 FQNEAQ. CDR3 coding DNA: TGTGCCAGCAGTCCAGGAAGGCTCGGGATCACAGATACGCAGTATTTT. Translated, it gives CASSPGRLGITDTQYF.